One and the same sample provided the 15 T cell receptor beta chains below, sequenced in a study of blood T cells in healthy people across ages. Through a sample-barcoded 5' primer and a J-beta primer mix, a second PCR was run for roughly 6 to 11 cycles. MiXCR, run by TCRdb on the 5' RACE reads, gives a single entry per CDR3 protein. The data contain about 640,000 distinct CDR3 sequences, 25% to 35% of them singletons. Input material: blood. Receptors were obtained from a woman of 80 years or more in good health.

This clonotype showed up many times. The rearrangement links TRBV20-1 to TRBJ1-2, with 7 bases that match TRBD1. The J segment lost 8 bases and the V segment lost 0 bases, leaving 9 bases of the junction unmatched. The germline V gene encodes CDR1 DFQATT and CDR2 SNEGSKA (reference sequence). This CDR3 has 14 residues. CDR3 in DNA: TGCAGTGCTAGAGATCGAAACAGGGGAGGCGGCTACACCTTC. Amino acids: CSARDRNRGGGYTF.

In this sample, this clonotype turned up once. Relative to the germline gene, one junction end is altered; a read error may explain this. The rearrangement joins TRBV5-1 to TRBJ2-6, with a possible D match to TRBD1 (5 bases). The CDR3 runs 17 residues. Germline V gene data show CDR1 as SGHRS and CDR2 as YFSETQ. CDR3 protein: CASSLGHRNSGANALTF. The CDR3, as DNA: TGCGCCAGCAGCTTGGGCCATCGTAACTCTGGGGCCAACGCCCTGACTTTC.

In its sample, this clonotype was seen a few times. The chain employs TRBV20-1 and TRBJ1-1, with D maybe TRBD1 (5 bases). The CDR3 runs to 15 residues. V was clipped by 5 bases and J by 4 bases, with 20 bases between them. Germline V lookup: CDR1 DFQATT, CDR2 SNEGSKA (reference sequence). The CDR3: CSALELGGGTTEAFF. For the CDR3, the DNA is TGCAGTGCTTTAGAGTTGGGGGGAGGGACCACTGAAGCTTTCTTT.

This clonotype was seen only a few times. A much larger clone lies a single base off, so this may be a read error. The V call is TRBV20-1, the J call TRBJ2-6; 7 bases fit TRBD1. The V gene's germline CDR1 is DFQATT and CDR2 SNEGSKA (reference sequence). The CDR3 runs to 19 residues. The CDR3 spells CSAYTLGDSESSGANVRTF. The CDR3 DNA sequence: TGCAGTGCTTACACCCTGGGGGACAGTGAGAGCTCTGGGGCCAACGTCCGGACTTTC.

As to this clonotype: One end of the junction varies from germline; a read error may be responsible. The V call is TRBV5-1, the J call TRBJ2-5, with 8 bases identical to TRBD2. This CDR3 region has 14 residues. Germline CDR1 reads SGHRS; CDR2 reads YFSETQ. CDR3 loop: CASSLAGGLETRYF. The CDR3 nucleotides are TGCGCCAGCAGCTTGGCGGGAGGGCTGGAGACCCGGTACTTC.

The rearrangement uses TRBV12-3 or TRBV12-4 and TRBJ1-2; D possibly corresponds to TRBD1 (5 bases). The CDR3 covers 14 residues. With 3 bases removed from V and 7 bases from J, the gap between germline ends came to 15 bases. The CDR3 DNA follows: TGTGCCAGCAGTTTCGGGGAGGGACGGTCTGGCTACACCTTC. Translation: CASSFGEGRSGYTF.

The genes are TRBV12-3 or TRBV12-4 and TRBJ1-1; D gene uncertain. The CDR3 sequence is 13 residues long. Trimming left V 6 bases short and J 7 bases short, with 15 bases between. This CDR3 reads CASSRQPDGEAFF. The DNA of the CDR3 is TGTGCCAGCAGCCGTCAGCCGGACGGTGAAGCTTTCTTT.

This clonotype was counted at least ten times. The rearrangement links TRBV12-3 or TRBV12-4 to TRBJ1-5; TRBD1 agrees at 8 bases. The J segment lost 0 bases and the V segment lost 6 bases, leaving 7 bases of the junction unmatched. The CDR3 is 16 residues long. The CDR3 loop is CASSLTGDYSNQPQHF. The CDR3 nucleotides read TGTGCCAGCAGCTTGACAGGGGATTATAGCAATCAGCCCCAGCATTTT.

This sequence joins TRBV12-3 or TRBV12-4 and TRBJ1-1; 8 positions agree with TRBD1. The CDR3 is made up of 15 amino acids. Trimming took 10 bases from V and 4 from J; bases not matched to a gene: 14. The CDR3 loop reads CANRPMTGETTEAFF. The CDR3 DNA sequence: TGTGCCAACAGACCGATGACAGGGGAGACCACTGAAGCTTTCTTT.

This clonotype turned up a few times. The chain is built from TRBV6-6 and TRBJ1-1; D is uncertain. CDR3 length: 12 residues. The germline V and J ends were trimmed by 5 bases and 7 bases, with 11 bases remaining between them. Germline loops: CDR1 MNHNY, CDR2 SVGAGI (reference sequence). CDR3 region: CASSAWEVEAFF. CDR3 nucleotide sequence: TGTGCCAGCAGTGCCTGGGAGGTTGAAGCTTTCTTT.

This sequence joins TRBV6-5 and TRBJ1-3; D might be TRBD1 (5 bases). In germline, CDR1 is MNHEY, CDR2 SVGAGI. V was shortened by 0 bases and J by 0 bases, with 9 bases between the two germline ends. The CDR3 covers 16 residues. Written as DNA, the CDR3 is TGTGCCAGCAGTTACTCGAAAAGGGGCTCTGGAAACACCATATATTTT. This sequence encodes CASSYSKRGSGNTIYF.

The V and J genes are TRBV9 and TRBJ2-7; 8 bases agree with TRBD2. Trimming removed 3 bases from V and 7 bases from J; junction bases left unmatched: 15. From germline, CDR1 is SGDLS and CDR2 YYNGEE. The CDR3 has 16 residues. The CDR3 protein is CASSEGRGGSYNEQYF. The CDR3 DNA follows: TGTGCCAGCAGCGAGGGACGGGGGGGCTCCTACAATGAGCAGTACTTC.

A word on this clonotype: This may stem from a read error, because a much larger clone lies one nucleotide away. This chain joins TRBV6-1 and TRBJ1-2, with D possibly TRBD1 on 5 matching bases. The germline V gene encodes CDR1 MNHNS and CDR2 SASEGT. V was shortened by 5 bases and J by 4 bases, with 14 bases between the two germline ends. The CDR3 loop spans 14 amino acids. CDR3 protein: CASSPADSRYGYTF. The DNA for the CDR3 is TGTGCCAGCAGTCCAGCTGACAGCCGCTATGGCTACACCTTC.

The chain has TRBV20-1 and TRBJ2-3, with 7 bases lining up with TRBD1. CDR1 is DFQATT and CDR2 is SNEGSKA in the germline V gene (reference sequence). Trimming removed 4 bases from V and 2 bases from J; junction bases left unmatched: 15. The CDR3 has 17 amino acids. Here the CDR3 reads CSAMWGQFPGATDTQYF. The CDR3, as DNA: TGCAGTGCTATGTGGGGACAGTTTCCTGGGGCCACAGATACGCAGTATTTT.

This clonotype was counted a few times. The rearrangement joins TRBV2 to TRBJ1-4; 8 bases are a match to TRBD1. Trimming removed 6 bases from V and 3 bases from J; junction bases left unmatched: 6. This CDR3 has 15 residues. CDR1 is SNHLY, CDR2 FYNNEI, per germline. CDR3 in amino acids: CASRPGQGPNEKLFF. The CDR3, as DNA: TGTGCCAGCAGACCCGGACAGGGACCTAATGAAAAACTGTTTTTT.